The next 29 T cell receptor beta chains were all read from a single sample in a study of blood T cell repertoires in COVID-19. Produced via immunoSEQ multiplex PCR; TCRdb's table is partial and in-frame only. Altogether fewer than 85,000 clones are present, about 76% being singletons, with the ten largest covering approximately 19%. The sequencing input was peripheral blood. The receptors here all came from a woman aged 80 or older with active or convalescent COVID-19.

A single count supports this clone. The gene calls are TRBV18 and TRBJ2-1; TRBD2 matches at 10 bases. Unmatched junction bases numbered 3, after V lost 3 bases and J lost 1 base. Germline values: CDR1 KGHSH, CDR2 LQKENI. The CDR3 has 16 residues. CDR3: CASSPTSGESYNEQFF. The CDR3 nucleotides read TGTGCCAGCTCACCCACTAGCGGGGAATCCTACAATGAGCAGTTCTTC.

The V gene is TRBV7-8, the J gene TRBJ2-7, with TRBD2 matching over 7 bases. The length of the CDR3 is 17 residues. Germline CDR1 is SGHVS and CDR2 is FQNEAQ. Germline trimming cut 2 bases from V and 1 base from J; bases unmatched to any gene: 11. The CDR3 here is CASSLKVGGTNSYEQYF. The CDR3 nucleotides are TGTGCCAGCAGCTTAAAGGTCGGGGGGACCAATTCCTACGAGCAGTACTTC.

The chain carries TRBV28 and TRBJ1-5; 8 nucleotides agree with TRBD1. Trimming removed 5 bases from V and 4 bases from J; junction bases left unmatched: 7. The CDR3 has 15 residues. Germline CDR1 reads MDHEN; CDR2 reads SYDVKM. In DNA, the CDR3 is TGTGCCAGCAGTGTCCGGGACAGGATTAATCAGCCCCAGCATTTT. Protein: CASSVRDRINQPQHF.

The J gene is TRBJ1-1, the V gene TRBV29-1, with TRBD1 matching over 7 bases. CDR1 is SQVTM, CDR2 ANQGSEA, per germline. Unmatched junction bases numbered 3, after V lost 4 bases and J lost 1 base. CDR3 length: 13 residues. In DNA form, the CDR3 reads TGCAGCGTTGGACAGGGCTCGAACACTGAAGCTTTCTTT. Amino acids: CSVGQGSNTEAFF.

V gene TRBV19 combines with J gene TRBJ1-1; D perhaps matches TRBD1 (5 bases). The CDR3 covers 14 residues. Germline values: CDR1 LNHDA, CDR2 SQIVND (reference sequence). Trimming cost V 5 bases and J 2 bases, with 12 bases left between them. The CDR3 coding sequence is TGTGCCAGTAGTCCTAACACAGGAAACACTGAAGCTTTCTTT. It specifies CASSPNTGNTEAFF. Drawing the rest from reference TRBV19 and TRBJ1-1, the complete variable domain is DGGITQSPKYLFRKEGQNVTLSCEQNLNHDAMYWYRQDPGQGLRLIYYSQIVNDFQKGDIAEGYSVSREKKESFPLTVTSAQKNPTAFYLCASSPNTGNTEAFFGQGTRLTVV.

This chain uses TRBV5-1 with TRBJ2-7; D gene unclear. The CDR3 sequence is 15 residues long. CDR1 is SGHRS, CDR2 YFSETQ, per germline. V lost 4 bases to trimming and J lost 0 bases, with 14 bases between them. CDR3 coding DNA: TGCGCCAGCAGCACGAACTCCCTCCTCTCCTACGAGCAGTACTTC. The encoded protein is CASSTNSLLSYEQYF.

The V call is TRBV5-4, the J call TRBJ1-1; D is perhaps TRBD1 (6 bases). This CDR3 has 15 amino acids. The germline CDR1 and CDR2 sequences are SGHNT and YYREEE (reference sequence). Trimming cost V 0 bases and J 3 bases, with 12 bases left between them. The CDR3 protein is CASSLGQGRYTEAFF. CDR3 nucleotide sequence: TGTGCCAGCAGCTTGGGTCAGGGGCGTTACACTGAAGCTTTCTTT.

The chain links TRBV20-1 to TRBJ2-2; a weak D match, TRBD2 (5 bases). The germline V gene encodes CDR1 DFQATT and CDR2 SNEGSKA (reference sequence). Trimming pared 3 bases from V and 6 bases from J, leaving 8 bases between. The CDR3 loop spans 12 amino acids. In nucleotides, the CDR3 is TGCAGTGCTAGTCAGGAGGCCGGGGAGCTGTTTTTT. Protein: CSASQEAGELFF.

The genes are TRBV5-6 and TRBJ2-3; D is perhaps TRBD1 (6 bases). There are 14 residues in the CDR3. Germline V gene lookup returns CDR1 SGHDT and CDR2 YYEEEE. Trimming pared 4 bases from V and 1 base from J, leaving 10 bases between. In DNA, the CDR3 is TGTGCCAGCAGCGGAGAGGGGGGCACAGATACGCAGTATTTT. Its protein product is CASSGEGGTDTQYF.

The chain couples TRBV5-1 to TRBJ1-2, with TRBD1 matching over 8 bases. The CDR3 contains 16 residues. The V gene's germline CDR1 is SGHRS and CDR2 YFSETQ. V gave up 0 bases and J gave up 4 bases; unmatched junction bases: 8. This CDR3 reads CASSLGPQGALYGYTF. The CDR3 bases are TGCGCCAGCAGCTTGGGCCCCCAGGGGGCTCTCTATGGCTACACCTTC.

The chain couples TRBV28 to TRBJ2-1; 9 bases map to TRBD1. The CDR3 has 15 amino acids. The J segment lost 3 bases and the V segment lost 3 bases, leaving 3 bases of the junction unmatched. Germline CDR1 and CDR2: MDHEN and SYDVKM. The CDR3 DNA follows: TGTGCCAGCAGTTTTCTGGGACAGGGCTACAATGAGCAGTTCTTC. Translating it yields CASSFLGQGYNEQFF.

V and J are TRBV4-3 and TRBJ2-7; D is perhaps TRBD2 (5 bases). Deletions cut 5 bases from V and 0 bases from J, with 11 bases between. This CDR3 has 14 amino acids. Per the germline V gene, CDR1 is LGHNA and CDR2 is YSLEER. Here the CDR3 DNA reads TGCGCCAGCAGCAAGTTCCGGGGCTCCTACGAGCAGTACTTC. Residues: CASSKFRGSYEQYF.

The chain employs TRBV19 and TRBJ1-4, with D uncertain. This CDR3 is built from 13 residues. Germline values: CDR1 LNHDA, CDR2 SQIVND (reference sequence). The V end was cut by 2 bases, the J end by 5 bases, with 6 bases between. CDR3 DNA sequence: TGTGCCAGTAGTATAAGCGGGAATGAAAAACTGTTTTTT. Its protein is CASSISGNEKLFF.

The chain is built from TRBV6-2 or TRBV6-3 and TRBJ1-6, with TRBD1 matching 7 bases. The CDR3 totals 16 residues. Trimming at V came to 1 base and at J to 4 bases, leaving 4 bases not matched to a gene. From germline, CDR1 is MNHEY and CDR2 SVGEGT. The DNA of the CDR3 is TGTGCCAGCAGTTACTTGCTACAGGGGTATAATTCACCCCTCCACTTT. Residues: CASSYLLQGYNSPLHF.

The chain uses TRBV29-1 and TRBJ2-5; weak D call: TRBD2 (7 bases). The V end was cut by 7 bases, the J end by 4 bases, with 19 bases between. Germline lookup yields CDR1 SQVTM and CDR2 ANQGSEA. The CDR3 totals 14 residues. The CDR3 loop reads CSADGGGGIETQYF. The DNA for the CDR3 is TGCAGCGCTGACGGAGGGGGGGGCATAGAGACCCAGTACTTC.

About this clone itself: The junction shows a germline mismatch at one end, possibly a read error. The chain uses TRBV7-7 and TRBJ2-3, with TRBD2 as a possible D gene (6 bases). Germline V lookup: CDR1 SSHAT, CDR2 FNYEAQ (reference sequence). This CDR3 is built from 15 residues. Written as DNA, the CDR3 is TGTGCTAGCAGCCCCGGACTAACTAGCACAGATACGCAGTATTTT. This gives the protein CASSPGLTSTDTQYF.

The chain employs TRBV20-1 and TRBJ1-4; D may be TRBD1 (5 bases). The CDR3 consists of 10 residues. Trimming removed 6 bases from V and 10 bases from J, with 9 bases in between. The germline V gene encodes CDR1 DFQATT and CDR2 SNEGSKA (reference sequence). The CDR3 protein is CSARQGKLFF. The DNA of the CDR3 is TGCAGTGCACGCCAGGGAAAACTGTTTTTT.

The chain couples TRBV7-9 to TRBJ2-7, with D possibly TRBD1 on 6 matching bases. The germline V gene encodes CDR1 SEHNR and CDR2 FQNEAQ (reference sequence). Trimming took 2 bases from V and 0 from J, leaving 23 bases between them. The CDR3 has 19 amino acids. The CDR3 region is CASSLFSPRAGAPSYEQYF. CDR3 coding DNA: TGTGCCAGCAGCTTATTTTCTCCCAGAGCAGGGGCCCCCTCCTACGAGCAGTACTTC.

The V gene is TRBV9, the J gene TRBJ2-1; TRBD2 is a possible D gene (5 bases). The CDR3 loop spans 15 amino acids. V lost 3 bases to trimming and J lost 1 base, with 11 bases between them. Germline V gene data show CDR1 as SGDLS and CDR2 as YYNGEE. CDR3 residues: CASSEEVVSYNEQFF. The CDR3 region has the DNA TGTGCCAGCAGCGAGGAGGTGGTGTCCTACAATGAGCAGTTCTTC.

The chain is built from TRBV19 and TRBJ1-1; 7 bases are a match to TRBD1. This CDR3 has 16 amino acids. CDR1 is LNHDA and CDR2 is SQIVND in the germline V gene (reference sequence). V was pared by 3 bases and J by 1 base, with 8 bases of the junction left unmatched. This chain's CDR3 is CASSIRGPHQNTEAFF. The CDR3 DNA is TGTGCCAGTAGTATTAGGGGGCCCCACCAGAACACTGAAGCTTTCTTT. Full variable domain (remainder filled in from reference TRBV19 and TRBJ1-1): DGGITQSPKYLFRKEGQNVTLSCEQNLNHDAMYWYRQDPGQGLRLIYYSQIVNDFQKGDIAEGYSVSREKKESFPLTVTSAQKNPTAFYLCASSIRGPHQNTEAFFGQGTRLTVV.

This sequence joins TRBV12-3 or TRBV12-4 and TRBJ2-3, with D perhaps matching TRBD1 (6 bases). The CDR3 is 12 residues long. Trimming took off 6 bases at V and 6 bases at J, with 10 bases between the two ends. The CDR3 DNA reads TGTGCCAGCAGCCAGGGGACGGATACGCAGTATTTT. It translates to CASSQGTDTQYF.

The CDR3 sequence is CASSTTSGSEQYF. CDR3 coding DNA: TGTGCCAGTAGTACAACCTCGGGGAGCGAGCAGTACTTC. The V call is TRBV19, the J call TRBJ2-7; D is perhaps TRBD2 (5 bases). The CDR3 totals 13 residues. Germline V CDR1 and CDR2: LNHDA, SQIVND (reference sequence). Trimming left V 4 bases short and J 6 bases short, with 13 bases between. Full variable domain (remainder filled in from reference TRBV19 and TRBJ2-7): DGGITQSPKYLFRKEGQNVTLSCEQNLNHDAMYWYRQDPGQGLRLIYYSQIVNDFQKGDIAEGYSVSREKKESFPLTVTSAQKNPTAFYLCASSTTSGSEQYFGPGTRLTVT.

The chain employs TRBV7-2 and TRBJ1-6; D may be TRBD1 (6 bases). The CDR3 totals 14 residues. V lost 5 bases and J lost 9, with 14 bases in between. Germline CDR1 is SGHTA and CDR2 is FQGNSA. The CDR3 sequence is CASSTAGVGSPLHF. The CDR3 coding sequence is TGTGCCAGCAGCACCGCAGGGGTGGGTTCACCCCTCCACTTT.

This clone has a single count. CDR3 residues: CASSTSVNTEAFF. CDR3 nucleotide sequence: TGTGCCAGTAGTACCTCGGTGAACACTGAAGCTTTCTTT. This chain joins TRBV19 and TRBJ1-1; D ambiguous. This CDR3 is built from 13 residues. Between the trimmed V and J ends, which lost 4 bases and 0 bases, there was a span of 6 bases. The germline CDR1 and CDR2 sequences are LNHDA and SQIVND (reference sequence).

V is TRBV7-2 and J is TRBJ1-2; D call uncertain. Trimming took 0 bases from V and 12 from J, leaving 17 bases between them. Looked up from germline, CDR1 is SGHTA and CDR2 is FQGNSA. The CDR3 runs 14 residues. The CDR3 spells CASSLAEGRSTHTF. CDR3 nucleotides: TGTGCCAGCAGCTTAGCCGAGGGCAGGTCTACCCACACCTTC.

This sequence joins TRBV28 and TRBJ1-5, with TRBD1 as a possible D gene (6 bases). In germline, CDR1 is MDHEN, CDR2 SYDVKM. Trimming removed 7 bases from V and 4 bases from J, with 14 bases in between. This CDR3 spans 14 amino acids. CDR3 coding DNA: TGTGCCAGCAAAATAGGACAGCAAAATCAGCCCCAGCATTTT. It yields the protein CASKIGQQNQPQHF.

The chain uses TRBV24-1 and TRBJ2-5; 13 nucleotides agree with TRBD2. V shed 1 base and J 3 bases; nucleotides not matched to a gene: 1. This CDR3 has 16 residues. Germline CDR1 and CDR2: KGHDR and SFDVKD. The CDR3 coding sequence is TGTGCCACCAGTGATTTCGGGACTAGCGGGGAAGAGACCCAGTACTTC. This sequence encodes CATSDFGTSGEETQYF.

This chain uses TRBV18 with TRBJ1-2; no clear D gene. Trimming shortened V by 3 bases and J by 5 bases, and 16 bases separated the two germline ends. The length of the CDR3 is 15 residues. Germline CDR1 reads KGHSH; CDR2 reads LQKENI. In DNA, the CDR3 is TGTGCCAGCTCACCGACGGCGGATGAGGGATATGGCTACACCTTC. Its protein is CASSPTADEGYGYTF.

The rearrangement joins TRBV7-2 to TRBJ2-3; D perhaps matches TRBD1 (5 bases). The CDR3 runs 13 residues. V lost 2 bases, J lost 5 bases, and 8 bases lay in between. In germline, CDR1 is SGHTA, CDR2 FQGNSA. The CDR3, as DNA: TGTGCCAGCAGCTTATTGCAGGGAGATACGCAGTATTTT. It specifies CASSLLQGDTQYF.